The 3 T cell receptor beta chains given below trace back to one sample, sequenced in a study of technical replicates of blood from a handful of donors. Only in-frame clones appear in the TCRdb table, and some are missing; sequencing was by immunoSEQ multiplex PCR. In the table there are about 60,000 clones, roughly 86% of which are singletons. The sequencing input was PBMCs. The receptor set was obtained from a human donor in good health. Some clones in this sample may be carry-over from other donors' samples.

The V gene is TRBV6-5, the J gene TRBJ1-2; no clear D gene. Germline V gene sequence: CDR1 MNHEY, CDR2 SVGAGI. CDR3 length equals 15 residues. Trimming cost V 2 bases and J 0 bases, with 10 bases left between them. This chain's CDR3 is CASSYIARSNYGYTF. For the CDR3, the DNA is TGTGCCAGCAGTTACATCGCCAGGTCTAACTATGGCTACACCTTC.

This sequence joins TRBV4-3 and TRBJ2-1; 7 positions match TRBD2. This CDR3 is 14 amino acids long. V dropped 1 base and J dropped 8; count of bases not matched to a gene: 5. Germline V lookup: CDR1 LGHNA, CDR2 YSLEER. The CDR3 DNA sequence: TGCGCCAGCAGCCAAGTATTAGGGAGGGATGAGCAGTTCTTC. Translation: CASSQVLGRDEQFF.

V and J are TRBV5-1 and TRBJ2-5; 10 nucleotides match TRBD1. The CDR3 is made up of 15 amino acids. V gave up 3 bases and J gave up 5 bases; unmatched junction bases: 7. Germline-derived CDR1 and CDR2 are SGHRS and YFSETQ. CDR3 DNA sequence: TGCGCCAGCAGCTCCTCCGGGACAGGGGACGAGACCCAGTACTTC. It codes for CASSSSGTGDETQYF.